This TCR beta chain was found in a study of beta chain features in type 1 diabetes. V was clipped by 0 bases and J by 2 bases, with 12 bases between them. This CDR3 is built from 16 residues. Germline values: CDR1 SGHRS, CDR2 YFSETQ. Sequenced material consisted of expressed TCRB transcripts (all of the isolated RNA was reverse transcribed). Sequencing used immunoSEQ multiplex PCR; TCRdb keeps in-frame clones, though not all of them. The table includes just over 600,000 clones, around 16% detected once. Study-wide findings and caveats: Over-representation of high TCR-expressing cells was a possible consequence of cDNA sequencing. There was a moderate but significant shortening of TCRB CDR3s in all four CD4+ subsets of Type 1 diabetes patients. Fewer junction insertions and more nucleotide deletions appeared in type 1 diabetes patients.

Each donor gave one heparinised blood draw averaging about 110 mL. In the case of this clone: Its antigen is currently unknown.

The sample taken for sequencing was naive CD4+ T cells from blood. This chain links TRBV5-1 with TRBJ2-1; no clear D gene. This clonotype was obtained from a man aged 18 to 35 in good health. This CDR3 reads CASSLAVSVAYNEQFF. CDR3 nucleotides: TGCGCCAGCAGCTTGGCCGTCAGCGTCGCCTACAATGAGCAGTTCTTC.